These 3 T cell receptor beta chains share one sample of origin, sequenced in a study of CD8 T cells in Susac syndrome. RNA in amounts of roughly 0.5 to 1 ug was reverse transcribed with random hexamers. Via MiXCR, TCRdb re-called the immunoSEQ multiplex PCR reads, giving one row per CDR3 protein. Of 80,000 or so distinct CDR3 sequences detected, 95% to 97% appear once; the ten largest clones hold about 0.39%. The sequenced sample was CD8+ T cells from PBMCs. The receptors were sampled from a human donor with Susac syndrome.

The sample holds one count of this clonotype. The chain links TRBV20-1 to TRBJ2-2; no definite D call. This CDR3 is built from 14 residues. V lost 3 bases, J lost 4 bases, and 12 bases lay in between. Looked up from germline, CDR1 is DFQATT and CDR2 is SNEGSKA (reference sequence). CDR3 amino acids: CSARDPQSTGELFF. CDR3 DNA: TGCAGTGCTAGGGATCCCCAATCCACCGGGGAGCTGTTTTTT.

The V call is TRBV7-9, the J call TRBJ1-4, with no clear D. Germline CDR1 is SEHNR and CDR2 is FQNEAQ (reference sequence). Deletions cut 4 bases from V and 3 bases from J, with 15 bases between. There are 16 residues in the CDR3. CDR3 residues: CASSSPRHPSNEKLFF. CDR3 coding DNA: TGTGCCAGCAGCTCGCCCCGACACCCATCTAATGAAAAACTGTTTTTT.

This chain connects TRBV29-1 to TRBJ2-1, with TRBD1 as a possible D gene (6 bases). The CDR3 spans 18 residues. Trimming removed 0 bases from V and 4 bases from J, with 22 bases in between. CDR1 is SQVTM, CDR2 ANQGSEA, per germline. CDR3 sequence reads: CSVEDLWGHDSLYNEQFF. Written as DNA, the CDR3 is TGCAGCGTTGAAGATCTGTGGGGACATGATTCCCTTTACAATGAGCAGTTCTTC.